This TCR beta chain was sequenced for a study of vaccination and CD4 T cells after COVID-19. This clonotype was seen more than once but under ten times. Its antigen is not identified. Treatment denoted: roughly 11-day PBMC culture with coronavirus spike peptide pools or control peptides (ViraFEST assay). Sequenced with the Oncomine TCR Beta short-read assay was DNA taken from cultured CD4+ T cells. TCRdb used MiXCR to reprocess the PCR reads, holding one entry per CDR3 protein. The sample yields about 20,000 distinct CDR3 sequences, 50% to 65% seen once. V lost 3 bases to trimming and J lost 6 bases, with 14 bases between them. The germline V gene encodes CDR1 KGHDR and CDR2 SFDVKD. The CDR3 contains 14 residues.

The J gene is TRBJ2-7, the V gene TRBV24-1; D possibly corresponds to TRBD2 (7 bases). Sequenced material: CD4+ T cells from blood, cultured in vitro. This TCR derives from a human donor who had recovered from COVID-19. The CDR3 region is CATSDPVGGGEQYF. The CDR3 nucleotides read TGTGCCACCAGTGATCCGGTGGGAGGGGGCGAGCAGTACTTC.